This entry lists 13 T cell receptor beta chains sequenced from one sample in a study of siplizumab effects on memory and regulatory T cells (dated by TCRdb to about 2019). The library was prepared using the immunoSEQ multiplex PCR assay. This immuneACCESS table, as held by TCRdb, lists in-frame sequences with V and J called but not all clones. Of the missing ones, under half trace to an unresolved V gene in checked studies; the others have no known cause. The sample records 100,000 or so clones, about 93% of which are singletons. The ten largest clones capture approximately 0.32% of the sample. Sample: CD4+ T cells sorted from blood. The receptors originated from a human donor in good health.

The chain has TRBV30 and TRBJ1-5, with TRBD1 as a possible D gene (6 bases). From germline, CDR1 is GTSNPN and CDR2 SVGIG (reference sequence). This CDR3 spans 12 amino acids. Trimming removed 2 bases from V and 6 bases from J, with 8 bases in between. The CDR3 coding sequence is TGTGCCTGGAGTATGGGGGCTCAGCCCCAGCATTTT. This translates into CAWSMGAQPQHF. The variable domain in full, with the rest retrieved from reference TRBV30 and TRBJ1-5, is SQTIHQWPATLVQPVGSPLSLECTVEGTSNPNLYWYRQAAGRGLQLLFYSVGIGQISSEVPQNLSASRPQDRQFILSSKKLLLSDSGFYLCAWSMGAQPQHFGDGTRLSIL.

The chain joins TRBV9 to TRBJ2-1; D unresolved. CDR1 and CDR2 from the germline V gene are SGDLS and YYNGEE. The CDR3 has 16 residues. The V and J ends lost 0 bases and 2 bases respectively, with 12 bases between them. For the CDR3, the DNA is TGTGCCAGCAGCGTAGGTGCACAAAATACCTACAATGAGCAGTTCTTC. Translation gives CASSVGAQNTYNEQFF.

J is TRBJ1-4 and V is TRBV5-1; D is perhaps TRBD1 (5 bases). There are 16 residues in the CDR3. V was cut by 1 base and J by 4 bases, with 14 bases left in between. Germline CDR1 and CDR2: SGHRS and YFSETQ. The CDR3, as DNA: TGCGCCAGCAGCTTGCAGGGAGGGTCAAATAATGAAAAACTGTTTTTT. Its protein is CASSLQGGSNNEKLFF.

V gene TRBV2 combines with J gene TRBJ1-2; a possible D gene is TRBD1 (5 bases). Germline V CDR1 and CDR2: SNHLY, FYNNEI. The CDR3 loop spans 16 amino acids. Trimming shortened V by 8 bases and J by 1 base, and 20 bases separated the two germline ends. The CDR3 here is CASDLNALRDNYGYTF. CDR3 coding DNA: TGTGCCAGCGACCTCAATGCGCTCAGGGATAACTATGGCTACACCTTC. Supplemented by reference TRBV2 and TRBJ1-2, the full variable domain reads EPEVTQTPSHQVTQMGQEVILRCVPISNHLYFYWYRQILGQKVEFLVSFYNNEISEKSEIFDDQFSVERPDGSNFTLKIRSTKLEDSAMYFCASDLNALRDNYGYTFGSGTRLTVV.

The CDR3 DNA reads as TGTGCCATCAGGACAGCCGCGAACACCGGGGAGCTGTTTTTT. This encodes CAIRTAANTGELFF. The V call is TRBV10-3, the J call TRBJ2-2; TRBD1 is a possible D gene (5 bases). Trimming took off 6 bases at V and 0 bases at J, with 8 bases between the two ends. This CDR3 contains 14 residues. Germline V CDR1 and CDR2: ENHRY, SYGVKD.

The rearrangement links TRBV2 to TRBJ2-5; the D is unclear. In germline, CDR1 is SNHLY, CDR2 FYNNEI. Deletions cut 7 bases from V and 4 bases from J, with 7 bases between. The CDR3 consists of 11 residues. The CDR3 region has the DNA TGTGCCAGCACCCAACGAGAGACCCAGTACTTC. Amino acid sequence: CASTQRETQYF.

CDR3 in DNA: TGTGCCAGCAGCCCCGACTCCGGCGGTTATGGCTACACCTTC. Protein sequence: CASSPDSGGYGYTF. The V and J genes are TRBV7-2 and TRBJ1-2; D gene unclear. CDR3 length: 14 amino acids. Germline V gene data show CDR1 as SGHTA and CDR2 as FQGNSA. Trimming took off 5 bases at V and 5 bases at J, with 15 bases between the two ends.

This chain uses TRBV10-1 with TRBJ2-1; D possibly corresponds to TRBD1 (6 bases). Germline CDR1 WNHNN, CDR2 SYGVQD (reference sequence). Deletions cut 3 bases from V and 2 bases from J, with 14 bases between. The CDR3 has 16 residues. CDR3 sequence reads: CASSDPRQVTYNEQFF. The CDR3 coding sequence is TGCGCCAGCAGTGACCCCCGACAGGTGACCTACAATGAGCAGTTCTTC.

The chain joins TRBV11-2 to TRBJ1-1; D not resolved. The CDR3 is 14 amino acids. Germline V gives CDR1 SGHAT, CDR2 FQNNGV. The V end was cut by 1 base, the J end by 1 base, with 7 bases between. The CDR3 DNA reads TGTGCCAGCAGCTTAGTACCGGGGAACACTGAAGCTTTCTTT. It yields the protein CASSLVPGNTEAFF.

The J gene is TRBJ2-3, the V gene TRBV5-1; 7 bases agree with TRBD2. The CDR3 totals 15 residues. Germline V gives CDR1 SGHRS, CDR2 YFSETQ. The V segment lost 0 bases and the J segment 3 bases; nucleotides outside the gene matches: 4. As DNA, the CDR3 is TGCGCCAGCAGCTTGGACCCGGGGGGAACAGATACGCAGTATTTT. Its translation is CASSLDPGGTDTQYF.

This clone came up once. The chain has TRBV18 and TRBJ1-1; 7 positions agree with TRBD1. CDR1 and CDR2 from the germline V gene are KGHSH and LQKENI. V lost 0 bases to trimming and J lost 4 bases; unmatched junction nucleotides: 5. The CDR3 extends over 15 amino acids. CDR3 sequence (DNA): TGTGCCAGCTCACCACCGGAGAAGGGGGCCACTGAAGCTTTCTTT. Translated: CASSPPEKGATEAFF.

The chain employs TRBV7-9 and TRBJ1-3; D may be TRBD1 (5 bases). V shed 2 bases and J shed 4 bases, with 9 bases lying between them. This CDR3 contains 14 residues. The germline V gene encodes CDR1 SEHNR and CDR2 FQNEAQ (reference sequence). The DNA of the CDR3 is TGTGCCAGCAGCTTACAAGGGGCAGGAAACACCATATATTTT. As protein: CASSLQGAGNTIYF.

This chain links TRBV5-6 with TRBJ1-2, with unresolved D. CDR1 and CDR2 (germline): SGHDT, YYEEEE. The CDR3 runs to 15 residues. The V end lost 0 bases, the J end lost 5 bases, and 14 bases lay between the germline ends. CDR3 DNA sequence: TGTGCCAGCAGCTTGGTGGGCGGGAATGAATATGGCTACACCTTC. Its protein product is CASSLVGGNEYGYTF. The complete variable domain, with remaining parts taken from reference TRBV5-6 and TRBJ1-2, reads DAGVTQSPTHLIKTRGQQVTLRCSPKSGHDTVSWYQQALGQGPQFIFQYYEEEERQRGNFPDRFSGHQFPNYSSELNVNALLLGDSALYLCASSLVGGNEYGYTFGSGTRLTVV.